The 18 T cell receptor beta chains below were found in one sample sequenced in a study of T-cell reconstitution after alpha-beta-depleted transplantation in children. Preparing the TCRbeta library involved the use of unique molecular identifiers. Each CDR3 protein gets one entry after TCRdb re-called the PCR reads with MiXCR. The sample has about 110,000 distinct CDR3 sequences, around 6.4% seen once. The sample was PBMCs, mostly from graft donor cells, taken 360 days after TCRalphabeta/CD19-depleted stem cell transplant. These receptors were collected from a male patient aged 2-15 years who had a stem cell transplant for acute lymphoblastic leukemia, so the T cells may come from the graft donor.

The V and J genes are TRBV12-3 or TRBV12-4 and TRBJ2-1; the match to TRBD2 covers 9 bases. The CDR3 has 15 amino acids. V gave up 3 bases and J gave up 2 bases; unmatched junction bases: 2. CDR3 region: CASSFSSGAYNEQFF. CDR3 DNA: TGTGCCAGCAGTTTCTCTAGCGGGGCCTACAATGAGCAGTTCTTC.

This clonotype was recorded at least ten times. This chain uses TRBV24-1 with TRBJ2-5, with a possible D match to TRBD1 (6 bases). With 6 bases removed from V and 1 base from J, the gap between germline ends came to 20 bases. Germline values: CDR1 KGHDR, CDR2 SFDVKD. The CDR3 has 17 amino acids. The CDR3 DNA is TGTGCCACCAGTCTTTCCTATTTACAGGGATCCCAAGAGACCCAGTACTTC. This encodes CATSLSYLQGSQETQYF.

This clonotype was seen many times. V and J are TRBV11-2 and TRBJ2-1; D is unresolved. The germline V gene encodes CDR1 SGHAT and CDR2 FQNNGV. Trimming cost V 0 bases and J 4 bases, with 4 bases left between them. CDR3 size: 13 residues. For the CDR3, the DNA is TGTGCCAGCAGCTTAGATCTTTACAATGAGCAGTTCTTC. Its translation is CASSLDLYNEQFF.

This clonotype showed up many times. V is TRBV28 and J is TRBJ2-3, with D perhaps TRBD1 (6 bases). There are 15 residues in the CDR3. Germline V lookup: CDR1 MDHEN, CDR2 SYDVKM. Trimming removed 6 bases at V and 4 bases at J, with 17 bases between. The CDR3 protein is CASSLDSDWADTQYF. In nucleotides, the CDR3 is TGTGCCAGCAGCCTGGACAGTGATTGGGCAGATACGCAGTATTTT.

This clonotype was seen only a few times. V and J are TRBV7-8 and TRBJ2-1; no clear D. The length of the CDR3 is 11 residues. Trimming took 3 bases from V and 7 from J, leaving 4 bases between them. Germline CDR1 SGHVS, CDR2 FQNEAQ. CDR3 coding DNA: TGTGCCAGCAGCTTTAGGAATGAGCAGTTCTTC. Encoded protein: CASSFRNEQFF.

Ten or more counts support this clonotype. This chain connects TRBV20-1 to TRBJ2-7; a weak D match, TRBD1 (5 bases). The V gene lost 0 bases and the J gene lost 5 bases, with 11 bases spanning the gap. Germline V gives CDR1 DFQATT, CDR2 SNEGSKA (reference sequence). The CDR3 loop spans 13 amino acids. As DNA, the CDR3 is TGCAGTGCTAGAGATCTCCCAGGGAACGAGCAGTACTTC. Amino acid sequence: CSARDLPGNEQYF.

There are a few counts of this clonotype. The rearrangement links TRBV11-2 to TRBJ2-7; TRBD2 aligns across 8 bases. The CDR3 contains 19 residues. Unmatched junction bases numbered 15, after V lost 1 base and J lost 1 base. Germline V CDR1 and CDR2: SGHAT, FQNNGV. The CDR3 bases are TGTGCCAGCAGCTTAGGCGGGGGGCGAAGTGTAGGCCTATCCTACGAGCAGTACTTC. Translated, it gives CASSLGGGRSVGLSYEQYF.

This clonotype came up many times. At one end the junction does not follow the germline gene, possibly because of a read error. The chain joins TRBV20-1 to TRBJ2-5, with D possibly matching TRBD2 (6 bases). The germline V gene encodes CDR1 DFQATT and CDR2 SNEGSKA (reference sequence). The CDR3 totals 15 residues. The DNA for the CDR3 is TGCAGTGCCAGAGCCCTTCTAGCGACCCAAGAGACCCAGTACTTC. It yields the protein CSARALLATQETQYF.

This clonotype has ten or more counts. The CDR3 here is CASSRGGQQNIQYF. The DNA for the CDR3 is TGTGCCAGCAGTAGGGGGGGACAGCAAAACATTCAGTACTTC. The chain carries TRBV12-3 or TRBV12-4 and TRBJ2-4; the D call may be TRBD1 or TRBD2 (7 bases each). This CDR3 is built from 14 residues. The V gene lost 5 bases and the J gene lost 5 bases, with 13 bases spanning the gap.

This clonotype turned up a few times. The CDR3 sequence: CASSPLMTGRTHQPQHF. CDR3 nucleotide sequence: TGTGCCAGCAGCCCCTTAATGACAGGGAGGACCCATCAGCCCCAGCATTTT. The rearrangement uses TRBV7-8 and TRBJ1-5, with 7 bases fitting TRBD1. The V gene end was trimmed by 5 bases and the J gene end by 5 bases; junction bases not matched to a gene: 15. The CDR3 spans 17 residues. Germline-derived CDR1 and CDR2 are SGHVS and FQNEAQ.

This clonotype has at least ten counts. V gene TRBV7-9 combines with J gene TRBJ2-7, with TRBD2 as a possible D gene (6 bases). The length of the CDR3 is 12 residues. Germline CDR1 is SEHNR and CDR2 is FQNEAQ (reference sequence). V lost 6 bases and J lost 5, with 11 bases in between. The CDR3 DNA is TGTGCCAGCAGGCGGGACGGGGACGAGCAGTACTTC. Its protein product is CASRRDGDEQYF.

Many counts were recorded for this clonotype. The gene calls are TRBV7-2 and TRBJ1-2; TRBD1 aligns across 7 bases. Germline CDR1 is SGHTA and CDR2 is FQGNSA. The CDR3 has 14 amino acids. J was trimmed by 6 bases and V by 5 bases; bases with no gene match: 9. Here the CDR3 DNA reads TGTGCCAGCAGCCGTGACAGGGATGAGGATGGCTACACCTTC. Amino acid sequence: CASSRDRDEDGYTF. The whole variable domain, remainder taken from reference TRBV7-2 and TRBJ1-2, is GAGVSQSPSNKVTEKGKDVELRCDPISGHTALYWYRQSLGQGLEFLIYFQGNSAPDKSGLPSDRFSAERTGGSVSTLTIQRTQQEDSAVYLCASSRDRDEDGYTFGSGTRLTVV.

This clonotype was picked up many times. V is TRBV6-5 and J is TRBJ2-1; D is undetermined. The V end lost 8 bases, the J end lost 2 bases, and 7 bases lay between the germline ends. CDR1 and CDR2 from the germline V gene are MNHEY and SVGAGI. The CDR3 runs to 12 residues. The CDR3 DNA follows: TGTGCCAGCGGGCACCCCTACAATGAGCAGTTCTTC. Translation: CASGHPYNEQFF.

This chain connects TRBV7-6 to TRBJ2-7; 8 bases align to TRBD2. Germline values: CDR1 SGHVS, CDR2 FNYEAQ. This CDR3 region has 16 residues. With 1 base clipped from V and 3 bases from J, the junction kept 8 bases outside the gene matches. CDR3: CASSLGIREGYYEQYF. The CDR3 DNA is TGTGCCAGCAGCTTAGGAATCCGGGAGGGGTACTACGAGCAGTACTTC.

This clonotype was detected a few times. V usage is TRBV18 and J usage is TRBJ2-5; 7 nucleotides line up with TRBD1. The V gene's germline CDR1 is KGHSH and CDR2 LQKENI. This CDR3 has 13 residues. V shed 6 bases and J 3 bases; nucleotides not matched to a gene: 4. The CDR3 DNA follows: TGTGCCAGCTCGATCACAGGGGAAGAGACCCAGTACTTC. Translated, it gives CASSITGEETQYF.

This clonotype was picked up a small number of times. The gene calls are TRBV13 and TRBJ2-7; the D is unclear. Between the trimmed V and J ends, which lost 3 bases and 6 bases, there was a span of 12 bases. CDR1 is PRHDT, CDR2 FYEKMQ, per germline (reference sequence). The CDR3 has 13 amino acids. This CDR3 reads CASSFSGQGEQYF. The CDR3 DNA sequence: TGTGCCAGCAGCTTTAGTGGTCAAGGCGAGCAGTACTTC. Drawing the rest from reference TRBV13 and TRBJ2-7, the complete variable domain is AAGVIQSPRHLIKEKRETATLKCYPIPRHDTVYWYQQGPGQDPQFLISFYEKMQSDKGSIPDRFSAQQFSDYHSELNMSSLELGDSALYFCASSFSGQGEQYFGPGTRLTVT.

This clonotype has a handful of counts. This chain joins TRBV10-3 and TRBJ1-3, with D perhaps TRBD1 (5 bases). The length of the CDR3 is 13 residues. V dropped 10 bases and J dropped 7 bases, with 17 bases sitting between them. Per the germline V gene, CDR1 is ENHRY and CDR2 is SYGVKD. The CDR3 sequence is CATRTGLPNTIYF. The CDR3 nucleotides read TGTGCCACCCGAACAGGTCTCCCGAACACCATATATTTT.

Ten or more counts support this clonotype. The genes are TRBV7-2 and TRBJ2-1; D may be TRBD2 (6 bases). The CDR3 totals 14 residues. Germline V gene sequence: CDR1 SGHTA, CDR2 FQGNSA. Trimming left V 1 base short and J 6 bases short, with 10 bases between. CDR3 sequence reads: CASSLVMEGNEQFF. For the CDR3, the DNA is TGTGCCAGCAGCTTAGTAATGGAGGGCAATGAGCAGTTCTTC.